This TCR beta chain comes out of a study of shared clonotypes between healthy human individuals. The CDR3 is 14 residues long. The V and J ends lost 0 bases and 1 base respectively, with 7 bases between them. Germline V gene lookup returns CDR1 GTSNPN and CDR2 SVGIG (reference sequence). Measured with immunoSEQ multiplex PCR; TCRdb has only the in-frame clones, and not every one. Of over 850,000 clones listed, around 82% are singletons. This chain uses TRBV30 with TRBJ1-3; D is ambiguous. The sample comprised memory CD4+ T cells from PBMCs. The subset is: CD45RA-negative fraction. The receptor comes from a man in his late teens or twenties in good health. Some clones in this sample may be carry-over from other donors' samples. This CDR3 is CAWSVSVSGNTIYF. The CDR3 DNA reads as TGTGCCTGGAGTGTATCTGTTTCTGGAAACACCATATATTTT.